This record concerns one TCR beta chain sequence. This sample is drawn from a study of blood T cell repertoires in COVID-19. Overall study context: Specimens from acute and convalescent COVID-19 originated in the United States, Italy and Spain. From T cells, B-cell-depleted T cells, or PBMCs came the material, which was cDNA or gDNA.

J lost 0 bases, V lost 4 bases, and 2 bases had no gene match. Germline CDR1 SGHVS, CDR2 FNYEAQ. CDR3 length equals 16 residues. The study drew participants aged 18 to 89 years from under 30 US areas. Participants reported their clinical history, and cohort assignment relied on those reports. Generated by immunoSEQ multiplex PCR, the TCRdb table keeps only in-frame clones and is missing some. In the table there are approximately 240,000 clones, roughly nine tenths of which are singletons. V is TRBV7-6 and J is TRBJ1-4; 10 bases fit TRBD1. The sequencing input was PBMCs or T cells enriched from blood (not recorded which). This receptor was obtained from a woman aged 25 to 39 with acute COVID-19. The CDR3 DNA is TGTGCCAGCAGCTCCGGGACAGGGGCAACTAATGAAAAACTGTTTTTT. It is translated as CASSSGTGATNEKLFF.